This TCR beta chain appears in the sequencing data of a study of cytomegalovirus exposure and HLA in healthy donors. General observations from the study: When a later analysis compared HLA-associated TCR beta chains with equally common others, the HLA-associated chains turned out to be more clonally expanded and to have lower generation probabilities. The authors listed over 150 TCR beta chains as cytomegalovirus-associated. Immune exposure was documented only through CMV serostatus.

V was shortened by 6 bases and J by 4 bases, with 14 bases between the two germline ends. CDR1 and CDR2 from the germline V gene are SQVTM and ANQGSEA. This CDR3 is 13 amino acids long. The PCR contained 60 Vbeta and 13 Jbeta primers. Authors' processing steps: Later work found tens of millions of unique TCR beta chains, with 9.5 million to 14 million shared. Profiled with immunoSEQ multiplex PCR; TCRdb holds only in-frame clones, not every one. V and J calls and clone size are those listed in that table; D and trimming were worked out from the DNA. This sample has about 200,000 clones; more than 65% occur once, and the top ten carry less than 2%. Comment on this clone: Its antigen remains unidentified.

The sequence came from a girl aged 10 to 17 in good health and CMV-seropositive. Sample: PBMCs. The chain recombines TRBV29-1 with TRBJ2-3, with TRBD2 as a possible D gene (6 bases). The CDR3 nucleotides are TGCAGCGTGGGGGGATCTGGCGCAGATACGCAGTATTTT. Translation: CSVGGSGADTQYF.